What follows are 21 T cell receptor beta chains derived from one specimen sequenced in a study of shared clonotypes between healthy human individuals. TCRdb's copy holds only in-frame clones and misses some; the assay was immunoSEQ multiplex PCR. The sample records millions of clones, more than 85% being singletons. Sequencing was carried out using naive CD4+ T cells from PBMCs. Subset defined: CD45RA+ positively selected. These receptor sequences come from a man younger than 30 in good health. Some clones in this sample may be carry-over from other donors' samples.

This chain joins TRBV15 and TRBJ2-1, with D perhaps assigned TRBD1 or TRBD2 (5 bases each). V lost 5 bases and J lost 0, with 14 bases in between. The CDR3 runs to 16 residues. Germline V gives CDR1 LNHNV, CDR2 YYDKDF (reference sequence). The CDR3 DNA reads TGTGCCACCAGCGGAAATACTAGGGGCTCCTACAATGAGCAGTTCTTC. This gives the protein CATSGNTRGSYNEQFF.

The chain is built from TRBV28 and TRBJ1-2; no firm D call. Trimming shortened V by 4 bases and J by 7 bases, and 19 bases separated the two germline ends. The CDR3 extends over 15 amino acids. CDR1 is MDHEN and CDR2 is SYDVKM in the germline V gene. CDR3 sequence reads: CASSSLRAHGPGYTF. Written as DNA, the CDR3 is TGTGCCAGCAGTTCTCTCCGGGCCCATGGGCCTGGCTACACCTTC.

V and J are TRBV6-6 and TRBJ1-1; a weak D match, TRBD1 (5 bases). CDR3 length equals 13 residues. Deletions cut 8 bases from V and 11 bases from J, with 21 bases between. CDR1 and CDR2 (germline): MNHNY, SVGAGI (reference sequence). The CDR3 is CASLPNGGDRAFF. The CDR3 bases are TGTGCCAGCCTACCAAATGGGGGGGATAGGGCTTTCTTT.

In its sample, this clone was seen once. The chain couples TRBV6-6 to TRBJ2-7; 8 bases are a match to TRBD1. Germline-derived CDR1 and CDR2 are MNHNY and SVGAGI (reference sequence). The J segment lost 0 bases and the V segment lost 6 bases, leaving 7 bases of the junction unmatched. The CDR3 has 15 amino acids. DNA of the CDR3: TGTGCCAGCAGAGAGACAGGGGAGAACTCCTACGAGCAGTACTTC. Protein: CASRETGENSYEQYF.

This clone has just one count. The chain couples TRBV28 to TRBJ1-3, with a weak D call TRBD1 (6 bases). Germline V gene lookup returns CDR1 MDHEN and CDR2 SYDVKM. V was clipped by 3 bases and J by 4 bases, with 16 bases between them. The CDR3 contains 16 residues. The CDR3 DNA reads as TGTGCCAGCAGTTTTGGGGGCAGGGTGAGAGGAAACACCATATATTTT. Protein: CASSFGGRVRGNTIYF. Full variable domain (outside the CDR3, taken from reference TRBV28 and TRBJ1-3): DVKVTQSSRYLVKRTGEKVFLECVQDMDHENMFWYRQDPGLGLRLIYFSYDVKMKEKGDIPEGYSVSREKKERFSLILESASTNQTSMYLCASSFGGRVRGNTIYFGEGSWLTVV.

The chain is built from TRBV2 and TRBJ2-5, with D unresolved. Trimming took 2 bases from V and 2 from J, leaving 6 bases between them. This CDR3 is built from 13 residues. Germline CDR1 reads SNHLY; CDR2 reads FYNNEI. Here the CDR3 DNA reads TGTGCCAGCAGTGAACTAGGTCAAGAGACCCAGTACTTC. It is translated as CASSELGQETQYF. The whole variable domain, filled in from reference TRBV2 and TRBJ2-5, reads EPEVTQTPSHQVTQMGQEVILRCVPISNHLYFYWYRQILGQKVEFLVSFYNNEISEKSEIFDDQFSVERPDGSNFTLKIRSTKLEDSAMYFCASSELGQETQYFGPGTRLLVL.

With respect to this clone: The sample carries other DNA sequences with the same CDR3. The chain joins TRBV7-9 to TRBJ2-1; D is unresolved. V was pared by 1 base and J by 5 bases, with 0 bases between. The V gene's germline CDR1 is SEHNR and CDR2 FQNEAQ (reference sequence). This CDR3 contains 11 residues. The CDR3 DNA reads TGTGCCAGCAGCTTAGACAATGAGCAGTTCTTC. Protein sequence: CASSLDNEQFF.

This chain links TRBV5-1 with TRBJ2-5; D might be TRBD2 (6 bases). Deletions cut 4 bases from V and 5 bases from J, with 21 bases between. Per germline, CDR1 SGHRS and CDR2 YFSETQ. The CDR3 spans 16 residues. CDR3 bases: TGCGCCAGCAGCCGCCTGCTGGGGGGAGAGGGCGAGACCCAGTACTTC. It encodes CASSRLLGGEGETQYF.

A note on this clone: Other DNA sequences from this sample encode an identical CDR3 as well. CDR3 residues: CASSPPGLETQYF. The CDR3 DNA follows: TGTGCCAGCTCACCGCCGGGCCTCGAGACCCAGTACTTC. J is TRBJ2-5 and V is TRBV18; no clear D gene. Trimming stripped 3 bases from V and 5 bases from J, with 10 bases between. This CDR3 comprises 13 residues. Germline assignment: CDR1 KGHSH and CDR2 LQKENI.

The chain employs TRBV19 and TRBJ2-5, with 10 bases that match TRBD1. The CDR3 extends over 16 amino acids. The junction had 6 bases not matched to a gene; V was cut back by 1 base and J by 4 bases. From germline, CDR1 is LNHDA and CDR2 SQIVND (reference sequence). CDR3 amino acids: CASSIATGTGVETQYF. CDR3 DNA: TGTGCCAGTAGTATAGCGACCGGGACAGGGGTAGAGACCCAGTACTTC.

The V gene is TRBV19, the J gene TRBJ1-5, with D perhaps TRBD1 (6 bases). The CDR3 covers 17 residues. Looked up from germline, CDR1 is LNHDA and CDR2 is SQIVND (reference sequence). Trimming cost V 5 bases and J 3 bases, with 20 bases left between them. The CDR3 DNA reads as TGTGCCAGTAGTGAGGGGGATTACAGGGCCTTCAATCAGCCCCAGCATTTT. It translates to CASSEGDYRAFNQPQHF.

The V call is TRBV7-9, the J call TRBJ2-1; D might be TRBD1 (6 bases). Germline loops: CDR1 SEHNR, CDR2 FQNEAQ (reference sequence). Trimming shortened V by 8 bases and J by 10 bases, and 21 bases separated the two germline ends. The length of the CDR3 is 14 residues. The CDR3 loop is CASSPRSDQGEQFF. CDR3 sequence (DNA): TGTGCCAGCTCCCCCCGTAGCGACCAGGGGGAGCAGTTCTTC.

The chain combines TRBV9 with TRBJ2-2, with TRBD2 as a possible D gene (6 bases). The CDR3 loop spans 15 amino acids. The germline V gene encodes CDR1 SGDLS and CDR2 YYNGEE. Trimming took 4 bases from V and 4 from J, leaving 14 bases between them. The CDR3 sequence: CASSQGLVGTGELFF. The CDR3 DNA reads as TGTGCCAGCAGCCAGGGACTGGTGGGCACCGGGGAGCTGTTTTTT. Full variable domain (remainder filled in from reference TRBV9 and TRBJ2-2): DSGVTQTPKHLITATGQRVTLRCSPRSGDLSVYWYQQSLDQGLQFLIQYYNGEERAKGNILERFSAQQFPDLHSELNLSSLELGDSALYFCASSQGLVGTGELFFGEGSRLTVL.

The gene calls are TRBV19 and TRBJ1-2; D gene unclear. This CDR3 has 13 amino acids. The V end was cut by 5 bases, the J end by 2 bases, with 9 bases between. Germline loops: CDR1 LNHDA, CDR2 SQIVND (reference sequence). The CDR3 here is CASSLAQNYGYTF. Here the CDR3 DNA reads TGTGCCAGTAGTTTGGCGCAGAACTATGGCTACACCTTC.

The chain has TRBV7-3 and TRBJ2-1, with 11 bases identical to TRBD2. V shed 3 bases and J 2 bases; nucleotides not matched to a gene: 6. CDR1 and CDR2 from the germline V gene are SGHTA and FQGTGA. This CDR3 contains 17 residues. In DNA, the CDR3 is TGTGCCAGCAGCTTCGCACCACTAGCGGGAGCCTACAATGAGCAGTTCTTC. This encodes CASSFAPLAGAYNEQFF.

In its sample, this clone was seen once. The same CDR3 can be traced to other DNA sequences in this sample. The chain combines TRBV5-1 with TRBJ2-3, with 7 bases identical to TRBD2. Losses at the gene ends were 1 base for V and 2 bases for J; bases not matched to a gene: 4. CDR3 length: 15 amino acids. Germline loops: CDR1 SGHRS, CDR2 YFSETQ. The CDR3: CASSLPSGYTDTQYF. The CDR3 DNA reads as TGCGCCAGCAGCTTGCCTAGCGGATACACAGATACGCAGTATTTT.

The chain links TRBV6-5 to TRBJ2-7; D remains unclear. Germline V gives CDR1 MNHEY, CDR2 SVGAGI. CDR3 length equals 11 residues. With 8 bases removed from V and 6 bases from J, the gap between germline ends came to 11 bases. The CDR3 coding sequence is TGTGCCAGCTGGACGGGCCTCGAGCAGTACTTC. It is translated as CASWTGLEQYF.

Written as DNA, the CDR3 is TGTGCCAGCAGCTCAGGGGAGGCGGGAAAACTGTTTTTT. Protein product: CASSSGEAGKLFF. The chain uses TRBV7-7 and TRBJ1-4; D might be TRBD1 (6 bases). V lost 4 bases, J lost 10 bases, and 13 bases lay in between. The germline V gene encodes CDR1 SSHAT and CDR2 FNYEAQ (reference sequence). This CDR3 is 13 amino acids long.

To note about this clone: Other DNA sequences in this specimen translate into the identical CDR3. The rearrangement uses TRBV9 and TRBJ1-3; tentatively, D is TRBD1 (6 bases). CDR3 length: 15 residues. The V end was cut by 0 bases, the J end by 3 bases, with 10 bases between. CDR1 and CDR2 (germline): SGDLS, YYNGEE. In nucleotides, the CDR3 is TGTGCCAGCAGCGTAGGGGGGCTAAGTGGAAACACCATATATTTT. Translation: CASSVGGLSGNTIYF. The entire variable domain, with the rest obtained from reference TRBV9 and TRBJ1-3, is as follows: DSGVTQTPKHLITATGQRVTLRCSPRSGDLSVYWYQQSLDQGLQFLIQYYNGEERAKGNILERFSAQQFPDLHSELNLSSLELGDSALYFCASSVGGLSGNTIYFGEGSWLTVV.

V and J are TRBV6-1 and TRBJ1-2; weak D call: TRBD1 (6 bases). Germline V gene lookup returns CDR1 MNHNS and CDR2 SASEGT. This CDR3 contains 16 residues. The V end lost 2 bases, the J end lost 4 bases, and 17 bases lay between the germline ends. DNA for the CDR3: TGTGCCAGCAGTGAAAACGGAGGGGGAAGGGGCTATGGCTACACCTTC. Translated: CASSENGGGRGYGYTF.

The chain couples TRBV6-1 to TRBJ1-5; 7 bases map to TRBD1. The CDR3 totals 13 residues. CDR1 is MNHNS, CDR2 SASEGT, per germline. V lost 6 bases to trimming and J lost 7 bases; unmatched junction nucleotides: 6. The CDR3 DNA reads TGTGCCAGCAGAGTACAGGGGCAACAGCCCCAGCATTTT. It encodes CASRVQGQQPQHF.